The next 14 T cell receptor beta chains were all read from a single sample in a study of T cells in Graves' hyperthyroidism and ophthalmopathy. Amplification targeted TCR beta CDR3 regions from RNA transcripts. First-round RT-PCR targeting the TCR CDR3 was performed with the HTBI primer set. TCRdb re-analysed the multiplex PCR reads in MiXCR, keeping a single row per CDR3 protein. The table lists roughly 380,000 distinct CDR3 sequences, over 11% of them singletons. The sample taken for sequencing was blood. These receptors were taken from a woman between 55 and 75 years old with Graves' hyperthyroidism.

The V call is TRBV9, the J call TRBJ1-4; maybe TRBD1 (5 bases). The V gene lost 2 bases and the J gene lost 7 bases, with 15 bases spanning the gap. This CDR3 has 15 residues. In germline, CDR1 is SGDLS, CDR2 YYNGEE. CDR3 residues: CASSVLGVSGEKLFF. DNA for the CDR3: TGTGCCAGCAGCGTCTTGGGGGTCTCTGGTGAAAAACTGTTTTTT.

This clonotype was recorded at least ten times. CDR3 amino acids: CASSLDGGGTDTQYF. For the CDR3, the DNA is TGTGCCAGCAGCTTAGATGGGGGAGGGACAGATACGCAGTATTTT. The chain recombines TRBV11-2 with TRBJ2-3, with 7 nucleotides matching TRBD2. Germline-derived CDR1 and CDR2 are SGHAT and FQNNGV. Losses at the gene ends were 0 bases for V and 3 bases for J; bases not matched to a gene: 3. The CDR3 has 15 amino acids. Combining the CDR3 with reference TRBV11-2 and TRBJ2-3 gives the whole variable domain EAGVAQSPRYKIIEKRQSVAFWCNPISGHATLYWYQQILGQGPKLLIQFQNNGVVDDSQLPKDRFSAERLKGVDSTLKIQPAKLEDSAVYLCASSLDGGGTDTQYFGPGTRLTVL.

This clonotype was counted ten times or more. This chain links TRBV20-1 with TRBJ2-1; 8 bases line up with TRBD1. With V trimmed by 4 bases and J by 8 bases, 7 bases remained unmatched. CDR3 length equals 13 residues. Per the germline V gene, CDR1 is DFQATT and CDR2 is SNEGSKA (reference sequence). CDR3 in amino acids: CSANSRGLDEQFF. The CDR3 region has the DNA TGCAGTGCTAACTCCAGGGGGCTCGATGAGCAGTTCTTC.

This clonotype was found a few times. The chain employs TRBV6-1 and TRBJ1-4; TRBD1 aligns across 9 bases. The CDR3 has 17 residues. Trimming at V came to 4 bases and at J to 8 bases, leaving 14 bases not matched to a gene. CDR1 is MNHNS, CDR2 SASEGT, per germline. The CDR3 nucleotides read TGTGCCAGCAGTGTACAGGGGGCGATGGCCTTAGGGGAAAAACTGTTTTTT. Its protein is CASSVQGAMALGEKLFF.

At least ten counts were recorded for this clonotype. The rearrangement links TRBV19 to TRBJ1-1, with 7 bases lining up with TRBD1. The J segment lost 1 base and the V segment lost 5 bases, leaving 13 bases of the junction unmatched. Germline loops: CDR1 LNHDA, CDR2 SQIVND (reference sequence). CDR3 length equals 17 residues. Here the CDR3 DNA reads TGTGCCAGTAGTTTAGGGGTAGGGGGCGATGGGAACACTGAAGCTTTCTTT. Amino acid sequence: CASSLGVGGDGNTEAFF.

This clonotype showed up many times. The chain employs TRBV7-2 and TRBJ2-1; D may be TRBD1 or TRBD2 (6 bases each). CDR1 and CDR2 (germline): SGHTA, FQGNSA. The CDR3 spans 17 residues. Written as DNA, the CDR3 is TGTAGTGCCAGACTATTAGGCGGGACAAAATCCTACAATGAGCAGTTCTTC. This sequence encodes CSARLLGGTKSYNEQFF.

This clonotype was observed many times. The chain is built from TRBV28 and TRBJ2-1; D is undetermined. V was trimmed by 5 bases and J by 6 bases, leaving 8 bases between them. Germline assignment: CDR1 MDHEN and CDR2 SYDVKM. This CDR3 has 12 residues. The CDR3 is CASSTAINEQFF. The CDR3 DNA reads TGTGCCAGCAGTACTGCGATCAATGAGCAGTTCTTC.

This clonotype was found many times. This rearrangement joins TRBV28 to TRBJ2-1; no reliable D call. This CDR3 region has 15 residues. The ends were cut back, 5 bases at V and 4 bases at J, with 15 bases in the middle. From germline, CDR1 is MDHEN and CDR2 SYDVKM. DNA for the CDR3: TGTGCCAGCAGTCCCCGCAGTTGGGTATACAATGAGCAGTTCTTC. This codes for CASSPRSWVYNEQFF.

In DNA, the CDR3 is TGTGCCATCAGGACAGGTGTACAAGAGACCCAGTACTTC. Protein: CAIRTGVQETQYF. The chain employs TRBV10-3 and TRBJ2-5; D perhaps matches TRBD1 (6 bases). This CDR3 spans 13 amino acids. Per the germline V gene, CDR1 is ENHRY and CDR2 is SYGVKD. Trimming removed 6 bases at V and 2 bases at J, with 10 bases between.

This clonotype was recorded many times. This chain links TRBV11-3 with TRBJ2-3, with 8 bases identical to TRBD1. J lost 1 base, V lost 4 bases, and 4 bases had no gene match. In germline, CDR1 is SGHNT, CDR2 YENEEA. The CDR3 runs to 15 residues. The CDR3 DNA reads TGTGCCAGCAGCTACACAGGGGGTGGCACAGATACGCAGTATTTT. The encoded protein is CASSYTGGGTDTQYF.

In this sample, this clonotype turned up many times. The CDR3 DNA is TGTGCCAGCAGCTTAGCTTTCCCCGTATCCACAGATACGCAGTATTTT. Translating it yields CASSLAFPVSTDTQYF. This chain uses TRBV11-3 with TRBJ2-3; D gene uncertain. This CDR3 contains 16 residues. CDR1 and CDR2 from the germline V gene are SGHNT and YENEEA. V shed 1 base and J shed 2 bases, with 13 bases lying between them.

At least ten counts were recorded for this clonotype. The chain is built from TRBV5-1 and TRBJ2-1, with TRBD2 matching over 13 bases. Germline V gives CDR1 SGHRS, CDR2 YFSETQ. The CDR3 is 16 amino acids. After removal of 4 bases from V and 8 bases from J, the junction contained 9 bases not matched to a gene. The CDR3 DNA sequence: TGCGCCAGCAGCCTAGGACTAGCGGGAGTAATCTATGAGCAGTTCTTC. Its protein is CASSLGLAGVIYEQFF.

This clonotype was observed once. The J gene is TRBJ2-7, the V gene TRBV5-1; D may correspond to TRBD1 or TRBD2 (5 bases each). The CDR3 loop spans 18 amino acids. Germline V gives CDR1 SGHRS, CDR2 YFSETQ. Trimming shortened V by 0 bases and J by 4 bases, and 23 bases separated the two germline ends. The CDR3 here is CASSLVGPGHTSGYEQYF. CDR3 nucleotide sequence: TGCGCCAGCAGCTTGGTCGGCCCGGGGCATACCTCCGGGTACGAGCAGTACTTC.

The rearrangement uses TRBV13 and TRBJ2-7; either TRBD1 or TRBD2 may fit D (5 bases each). The CDR3 has 17 amino acids. V lost 5 bases and J lost 0, with 20 bases in between. Germline V lookup: CDR1 PRHDT, CDR2 FYEKMQ (reference sequence). The CDR3 DNA reads TGTGCCAGCAGCCCTACGTCCGGGACGGGGAACTCCTACGAGCAGTACTTC. Translated, it gives CASSPTSGTGNSYEQYF.